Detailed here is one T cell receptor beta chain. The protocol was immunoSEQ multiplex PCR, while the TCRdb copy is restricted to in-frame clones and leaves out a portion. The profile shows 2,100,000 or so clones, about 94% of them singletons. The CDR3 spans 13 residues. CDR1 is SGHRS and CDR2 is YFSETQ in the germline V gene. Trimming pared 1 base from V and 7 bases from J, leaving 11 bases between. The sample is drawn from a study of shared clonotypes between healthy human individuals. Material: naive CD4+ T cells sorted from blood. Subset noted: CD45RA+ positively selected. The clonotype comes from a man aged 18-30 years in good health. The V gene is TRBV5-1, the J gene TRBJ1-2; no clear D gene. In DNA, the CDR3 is TGCGCCAGCAGCTTGCCAGCGGACGGTGGCTACACCTTC. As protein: CASSLPADGGYTF.